These T cell receptor beta chains were read from a single sample in a study of T cells after yellow fever vaccination. Each CDR3 protein gets one entry after TCRdb re-called the 5' RACE reads with MiXCR. The sample holds about 50,000 distinct CDR3 sequences, around 6.5% seen once. Sequencing used CD8+ T cells sorted from PBMCs, obtained on the day of the first yellow fever vaccination. The receptors were gathered from a man aged 18 to 30 who received the YFV17D yellow fever vaccine. The CDR3 runs from the conserved cysteine through the conserved F or W. The D gene is left open where the match is weak. Rows may omit the clone size; those that give it use once, few, many or a size class.

many,TRBJ1-2,NA,TRBV24-1,CATSRNSFNYGYTF,TGTGCCACCAGCCGAAACAGTTTTAACTATGGCTACACCTTC
few,TRBJ1-4,NA,TRBV20-1,CSARPGGRQGMVANEKLFF,TGCAGTGCTCGTCCGGGTGGTCGGCAGGGGATGGTTGCTAATGAAAAACTGTTTTTT
many,TRBJ1-1,NA,TRBV27,CASSYTANTEAFF,TGTGCCAGCAGTTACACAGCCAACACTGAAGCTTTCTTT
NA,TRBJ2-7,NA,TRBV7-9,CASSSGSGSYEQYF,TGTGCCAGCAGCTCCGGGTCCGGCTCCTACGAGCAGTACTTC
many,TRBJ2-2,NA,TRBV7-8,CASSFDRGRTGELFF,TGTGCCAGCAGCTTTGATCGGGGAAGGACCGGGGAGCTGTTTTTT
NA,TRBJ1-4,NA,TRBV4-1,CASSQGLTNEKLFF,TGCGCCAGCAGCCAAGGCTTGACTAATGAAAAACTGTTTTTT
few,TRBJ1-3,NA,TRBV5-6,CASSLDWQVGNTIYF,TGTGCCAGCAGCTTGGATTGGCAGGTCGGAAACACCATATATTTT
NA,TRBJ2-2,NA,TRBV6-2/TRBV6-3,CASSWDTNTGELFF,TGTGCCAGCAGCTGGGACACTAACACCGGGGAGCTGTTTTTT
few,TRBJ2-1,NA,TRBV4-3,CASSQVYLLEGYYEQFF,TGCGCCAGCAGCCAGGTGTACCTACTAGAAGGTTATTATGAGCAGTTCTTC
few,TRBJ2-5,TRBD1,TRBV5-4,CASSLGQKEETQYF,TGTGCCAGCAGCCTGGGACAGAAAGAAGAGACCCAGTACTTC
few,TRBJ1-2,NA,TRBV6-5,CASSYSLPGNYGYTF,TGTGCCAGCAGTTACTCCCTGCCTGGGAACTATGGCTACACCTTC
NA,TRBJ2-2,NA,TRBV20-1,CSAKTGTPATGELFF,TGCAGTGCTAAAACCGGGACTCCCGCCACCGGGGAGCTGTTTTTT
few,TRBJ2-3,NA,TRBV7-2,CASSPGGGGRTDTQYF,TGTGCCAGCAGCCCTGGGGGAGGGGGGCGTACAGATACGCAGTATTTT
NA,TRBJ2-2,TRBD2,TRBV5-6,CASSLRLAGRWGELFF,TGTGCCAGCAGCTTGAGGCTAGCGGGTCGTTGGGGGGAGCTGTTTTTT
NA,TRBJ2-1,NA,TRBV19,CASSPRTVRDEQFF,TGTGCCAGTAGTCCCCGGACGGTGAGGGATGAGCAGTTCTTC
many,TRBJ2-1,TRBD2,TRBV12-3/TRBV12-4,CASRNSSGGAHEQFF,TGTGCCAGCAGAAATAGTAGCGGGGGGGCCCATGAGCAGTTCTTC
many,TRBJ1-1,NA,TRBV4-2,CASSLPLGLNTEAFF,TGTGCCAGCAGCCTCCCATTGGGGTTGAACACTGAAGCTTTCTTT
NA,TRBJ1-6,TRBD1,TRBV7-3,CASSFAGGGSPLHF,TGTGCCAGCAGCTTTGCAGGGGGCGGTTCACCCCTCCACTTT
few,TRBJ1-3,NA,TRBV7-9,CASSSPERSGNTIYF,TGTGCCAGCAGCTCACCAGAGCGCTCTGGAAACACCATATATTTT
many,TRBJ2-3,TRBD1,TRBV4-2,CASSQGTGGADTQYF,TGTGCCAGCAGCCAAGGGACAGGGGGCGCAGATACGCAGTATTTT
many,TRBJ1-1,NA,TRBV4-1,CASSQANRARGAEAFF,TGCGCCAGCAGCCAAGCCAACAGGGCCCGTGGGGCTGAAGCTTTCTTT
few,TRBJ2-1,NA,TRBV5-5,CASSFRDGEYDEQFF,TGTGCCAGCAGCTTCCGGGACGGAGAGTACGATGAGCAGTTCTTC
many,TRBJ2-3,TRBD2,TRBV4-3,CASSQGENSGGTDTQYF,TGCGCCAGCAGCCAGGGGGAGAATAGCGGGGGAACAGATACGCAGTATTTT
few,TRBJ2-1,TRBD2,TRBV29-1,CSVDASGGYNEQFF,TGCAGCGTGGACGCTAGCGGGGGGTACAATGAGCAGTTCTTC
many,TRBJ2-7,TRBD1,TRBV7-9,CASSSGTELVNQYF,TGTGCCAGCAGCTCCGGGACAGAGCTCGTTAACCAGTACTTC
many,TRBJ2-3,NA,TRBV2,CASSEASDTQYF,TGTGCCAGCAGTGAAGCGTCAGATACGCAGTATTTT
many,TRBJ2-5,NA,TRBV10-3,CAISESLLEQETQYF,TGTGCCATCAGTGAGTCACTTCTGGAACAAGAGACCCAGTACTTC
NA,TRBJ2-7,NA,TRBV6-5,CASSYWGSGPNYEQYF,TGTGCCAGCAGTTACTGGGGTTCGGGACCTAACTACGAGCAGTACTTC